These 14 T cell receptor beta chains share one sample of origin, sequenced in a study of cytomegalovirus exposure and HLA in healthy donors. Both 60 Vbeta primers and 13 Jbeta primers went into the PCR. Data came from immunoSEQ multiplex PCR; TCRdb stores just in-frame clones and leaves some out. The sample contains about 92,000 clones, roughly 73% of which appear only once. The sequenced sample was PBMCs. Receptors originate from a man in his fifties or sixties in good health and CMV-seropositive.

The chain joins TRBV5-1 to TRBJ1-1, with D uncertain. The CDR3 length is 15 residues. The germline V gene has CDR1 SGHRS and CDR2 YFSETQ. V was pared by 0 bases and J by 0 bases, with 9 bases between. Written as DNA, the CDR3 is TGCGCCAGCAGCTTGGGTTATAGTGTGAACACTGAAGCTTTCTTT. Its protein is CASSLGYSVNTEAFF.

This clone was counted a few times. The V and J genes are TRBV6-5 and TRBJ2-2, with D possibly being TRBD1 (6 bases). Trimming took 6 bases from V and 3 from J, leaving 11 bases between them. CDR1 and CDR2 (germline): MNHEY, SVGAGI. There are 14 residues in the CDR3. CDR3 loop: CASRIQGHTGELFF. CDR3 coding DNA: TGTGCCAGCAGAATACAGGGTCACACCGGGGAGCTGTTTTTT.

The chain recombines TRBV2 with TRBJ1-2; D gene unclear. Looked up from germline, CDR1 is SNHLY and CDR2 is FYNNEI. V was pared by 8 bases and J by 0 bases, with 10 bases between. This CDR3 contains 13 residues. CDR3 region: CASVAVSNYGYTF. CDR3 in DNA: TGTGCCAGCGTGGCAGTCTCTAACTATGGCTACACCTTC.

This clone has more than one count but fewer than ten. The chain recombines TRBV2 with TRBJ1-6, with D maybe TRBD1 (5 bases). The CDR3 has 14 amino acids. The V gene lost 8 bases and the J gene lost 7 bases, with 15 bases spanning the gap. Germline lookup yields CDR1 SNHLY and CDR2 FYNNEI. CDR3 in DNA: TGTGCCAGCCAGCCGGGACTTCAGAATTCACCCCTCCACTTT. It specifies CASQPGLQNSPLHF.

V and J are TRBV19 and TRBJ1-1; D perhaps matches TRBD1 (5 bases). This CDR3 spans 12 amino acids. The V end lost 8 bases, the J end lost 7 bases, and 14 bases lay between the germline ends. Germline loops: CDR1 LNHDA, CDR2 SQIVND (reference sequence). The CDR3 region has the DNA TGTGCCAGTCGATTTTACGACAGTGAAGCTTTCTTT. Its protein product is CASRFYDSEAFF.

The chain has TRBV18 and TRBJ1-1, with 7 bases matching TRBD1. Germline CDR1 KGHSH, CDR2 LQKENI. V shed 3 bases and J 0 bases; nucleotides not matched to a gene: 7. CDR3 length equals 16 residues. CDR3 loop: CASSPLQTGMNTEAFF. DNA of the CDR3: TGTGCCAGCTCACCCCTACAGACAGGGATGAACACTGAAGCTTTCTTT.

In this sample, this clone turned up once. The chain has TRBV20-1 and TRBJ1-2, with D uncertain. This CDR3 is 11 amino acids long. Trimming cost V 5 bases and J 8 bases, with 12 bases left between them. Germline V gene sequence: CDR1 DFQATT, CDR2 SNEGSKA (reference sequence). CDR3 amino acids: CSAERLIGYTF. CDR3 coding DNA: TGCAGTGCTGAGAGACTCATCGGCTACACCTTC.

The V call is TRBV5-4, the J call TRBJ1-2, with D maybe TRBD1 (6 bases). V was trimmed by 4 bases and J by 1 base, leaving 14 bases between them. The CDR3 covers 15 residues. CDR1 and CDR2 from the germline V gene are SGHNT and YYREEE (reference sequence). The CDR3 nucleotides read TGTGCCAGCAGCAGAGGGGGGGTGGGTAACTATGGCTACACCTTC. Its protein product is CASSRGGVGNYGYTF.

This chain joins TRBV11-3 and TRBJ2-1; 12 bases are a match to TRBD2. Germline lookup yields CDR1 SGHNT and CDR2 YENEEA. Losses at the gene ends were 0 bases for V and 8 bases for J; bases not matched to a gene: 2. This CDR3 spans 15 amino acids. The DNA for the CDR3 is TGTGCCAGCAGCTTAGAGACTAGCGGGGGATATGAGCAGTTCTTC. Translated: CASSLETSGGYEQFF.

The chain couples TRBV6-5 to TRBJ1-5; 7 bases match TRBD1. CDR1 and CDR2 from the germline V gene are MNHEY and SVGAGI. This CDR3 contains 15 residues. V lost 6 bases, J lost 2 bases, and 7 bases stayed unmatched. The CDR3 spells CASSKGDSRNQPQHF. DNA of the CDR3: TGTGCCAGCAGCAAGGGGGACAGTCGCAATCAGCCCCAGCATTTT.

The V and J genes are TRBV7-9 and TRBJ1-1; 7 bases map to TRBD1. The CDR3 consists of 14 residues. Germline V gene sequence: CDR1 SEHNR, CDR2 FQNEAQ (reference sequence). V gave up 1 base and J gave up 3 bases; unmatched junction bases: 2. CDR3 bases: TGTGCCAGCAGCTTAGTTACAGGGGACACTGAAGCTTTCTTT. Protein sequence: CASSLVTGDTEAFF.

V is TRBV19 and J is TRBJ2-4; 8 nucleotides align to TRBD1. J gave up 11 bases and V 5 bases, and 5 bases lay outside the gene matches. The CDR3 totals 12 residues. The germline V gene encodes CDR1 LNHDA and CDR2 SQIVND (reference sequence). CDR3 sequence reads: CASSPGQGVQYF. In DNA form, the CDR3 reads TGTGCCAGTAGTCCCGGACAGGGCGTTCAGTACTTC. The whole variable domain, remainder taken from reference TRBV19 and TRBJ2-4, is DGGITQSPKYLFRKEGQNVTLSCEQNLNHDAMYWYRQDPGQGLRLIYYSQIVNDFQKGDIAEGYSVSREKKESFPLTVTSAQKNPTAFYLCASSPGQGVQYFGAGTRLSVL.

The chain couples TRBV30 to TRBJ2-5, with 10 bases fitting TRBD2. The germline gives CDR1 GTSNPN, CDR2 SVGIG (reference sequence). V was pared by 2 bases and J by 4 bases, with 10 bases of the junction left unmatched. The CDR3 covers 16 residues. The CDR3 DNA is TGTGCCTGGAGTCCAATATGGTCTAGCGGGGGAGAGACCCAGTACTTC. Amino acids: CAWSPIWSSGGETQYF.

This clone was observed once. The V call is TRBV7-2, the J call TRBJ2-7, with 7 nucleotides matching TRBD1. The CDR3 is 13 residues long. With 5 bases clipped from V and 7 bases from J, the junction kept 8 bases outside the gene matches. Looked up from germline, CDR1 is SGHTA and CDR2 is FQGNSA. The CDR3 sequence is CASSPTGSEEQYF. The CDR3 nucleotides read TGTGCCAGCAGCCCGACAGGGTCGGAAGAGCAGTACTTC.